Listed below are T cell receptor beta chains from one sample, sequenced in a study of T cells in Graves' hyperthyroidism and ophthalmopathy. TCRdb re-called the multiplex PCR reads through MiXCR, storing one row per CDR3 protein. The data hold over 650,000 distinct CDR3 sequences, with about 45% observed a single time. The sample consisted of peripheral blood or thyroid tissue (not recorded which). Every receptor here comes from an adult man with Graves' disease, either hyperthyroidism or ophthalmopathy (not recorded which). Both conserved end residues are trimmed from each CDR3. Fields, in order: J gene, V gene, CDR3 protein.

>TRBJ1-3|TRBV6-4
ASSLSAGSGNTIY
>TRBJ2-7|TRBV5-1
ASSLRDLAYEQY
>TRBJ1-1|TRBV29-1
SARGVLDRNTEAF
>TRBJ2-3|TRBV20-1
SARGTRDADTQY
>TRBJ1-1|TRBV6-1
ASSLGTFGNTEAF
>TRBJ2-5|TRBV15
ATSSWVGETQY
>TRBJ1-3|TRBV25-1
ASSDSGFGNTIY
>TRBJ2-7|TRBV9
ASSVGGSRGEQY
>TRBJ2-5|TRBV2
ASSSNSAGGETQY
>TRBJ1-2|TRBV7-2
ASSVERTGGDGYT
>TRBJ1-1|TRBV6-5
AGRPPGTGTEAF
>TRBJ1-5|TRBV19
ASSVGLDQPQH
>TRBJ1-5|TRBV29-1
SVDQPQH
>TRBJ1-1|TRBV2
ASSARADMNTEAF
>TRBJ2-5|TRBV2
ASSETGVGETQY
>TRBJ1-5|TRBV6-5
ASSYNRGRYSNQPQH
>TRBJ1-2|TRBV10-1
ASSDPPSGTGGNYGYT
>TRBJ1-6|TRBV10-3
AIRGTGPNSPLH
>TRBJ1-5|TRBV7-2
AIRVNQPQH
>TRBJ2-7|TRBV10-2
ASKTGRKKEQY